The T cell receptor (beta chain) under discussion was sequenced for a study of molecular identifiers for immune sequencing clone quantification. Methods described previously, with TCR primers listed, were used for bulk TCR libraries. One entry per CDR3 protein results from TCRdb running MiXCR on the PCR reads. Here the sample spans a few hundred thousand distinct CDR3 sequences, about 26% being singletons. The CDR3 runs 13 residues. Germline CDR1 is DFQATT and CDR2 is SNEGSKA (reference sequence). Turning to this clonotype: One end of the junction is discordant with germline, which a read error may explain.

This chain uses TRBV20-1 with TRBJ1-1; D unresolved. This TCR derives from a human donor in good health. Some libraries in this study had Jurkat cell RNA spiked in. Sequencing was done on a sample of naive CD8+ T cells from blood, with Jurkat cell RNA spiked in. The subset here: FACS-sorted CD8+CD4-CCR7+CD45RA+ naive T cells. The DNA for the CDR3 is TGCAGTGCTAGAGTGAAGGAGAACACTGAAGGTTTCTTT. Protein: CSARVKENTEGFF.